The 32 T cell receptor beta chains in this list originate from one sample, sequenced in a study of vaccination and CD4 T cells after COVID-19. The treatment was: roughly nine-day PBMC culture with coronavirus spike peptide pools or control peptides (ViraFEST assay). No antigen has been identified for these receptors. At the Johns Hopkins FTIC core, DNA taken from cultured CD4+ T cells was sequenced by way of the Oncomine TCR Beta short-read assay. TCRdb passed the PCR reads through MiXCR, listing each CDR3 protein once. This table holds about 25,000 distinct CDR3 sequences, approximately 50% found once. The sequencing input was CD4+ T cells from blood, cultured in vitro. All receptors come from a human donor who had recovered from COVID-19.

This clonotype was counted only a few times. The rearrangement joins TRBV20-1 to TRBJ1-5; 8 nucleotides agree with TRBD1. The CDR3 has 13 amino acids. Per the germline V gene, CDR1 is DFQATT and CDR2 is SNEGSKA (reference sequence). V lost 2 bases and J lost 7; bases outside the gene matches: 4. DNA of the CDR3: TGCAGTGCTAGACTCGACAGGGGCCAGCCCCAGCATTTT. Protein product: CSARLDRGQPQHF.

The V call is TRBV12-3 or TRBV12-4, the J call TRBJ1-1, with D possibly TRBD1 on 5 matching bases. The CDR3 is 15 amino acids. Between the trimmed V and J ends, which lost 6 bases and 4 bases, there was a span of 18 bases. For the CDR3, the DNA is TGTGCCAGCAGCTGGGACGGGTCCCCACTCACTGAAGCTTTCTTT. This gives the protein CASSWDGSPLTEAFF.

A single count supports this clonotype. This chain connects TRBV24-1 to TRBJ1-1; possibly TRBD1 for D (5 bases). This CDR3 comprises 11 residues. The V end was cut by 9 bases, the J end by 5 bases, with 9 bases between. From germline, CDR1 is KGHDR and CDR2 SFDVKD. CDR3 loop: CATWGGTEAFF. CDR3 sequence (DNA): TGTGCCACCTGGGGGGGGACTGAAGCTTTCTTT.

The chain recombines TRBV11-2 with TRBJ2-7, with D uncertain. CDR1 and CDR2 from the germline V gene are SGHAT and FQNNGV. The CDR3 is 18 residues long. Trimming left V 1 base short and J 0 bases short, with 19 bases between. In nucleotides, the CDR3 is TGTGCCAGCAGCTTAGCGGCAGGCAGCCCCTCAATCTCCTACGAGCAGTACTTC. Translated: CASSLAAGSPSISYEQYF.

The chain recombines TRBV19 with TRBJ1-2, with D possibly matching TRBD1 (6 bases). This CDR3 comprises 14 residues. The V end was cut by 1 base, the J end by 6 bases, with 12 bases between. CDR1 and CDR2 (germline): LNHDA, SQIVND (reference sequence). CDR3 sequence: CASSIGLAGDGYTF. CDR3 DNA sequence: TGTGCCAGTAGTATAGGTCTGGCAGGGGATGGCTACACCTTC.

This clonotype occurred a few times. This rearrangement joins TRBV10-3 to TRBJ1-1, with D uncertain. Germline CDR1 is ENHRY and CDR2 is SYGVKD. V shed 4 bases and J shed 5 bases, with 14 bases lying between them. The CDR3 contains 14 residues. CDR3: CAISVEAGVTEAFF. CDR3 nucleotides: TGTGCCATCAGTGTGGAAGCAGGAGTTACTGAAGCTTTCTTT.

The chain joins TRBV6-5 to TRBJ2-7, with 8 bases lining up with TRBD2. The junction had 5 bases not matched to a gene; V was cut back by 0 bases and J by 1 base. CDR1 and CDR2 (germline): MNHEY, SVGAGI. The CDR3 runs to 16 residues. CDR3 amino acids: CASSYSIRGGSYEQYF. CDR3 DNA: TGTGCCAGCAGTTACTCGATTCGGGGGGGTTCCTACGAGCAGTACTTC.

Only one count was recorded for this clonotype. The rearrangement links TRBV30 to TRBJ1-1, with 9 nucleotides matching TRBD1. The germline CDR1 and CDR2 sequences are GTSNPN and SVGIG (reference sequence). V shed 0 bases and J 5 bases; nucleotides not matched to a gene: 4. The CDR3 contains 14 residues. DNA of the CDR3: TGTGCCTGGAGTGTGGGACAGGGAGTTACTGAAGCTTTCTTT. Translating it yields CAWSVGQGVTEAFF.

The rearrangement links TRBV20-1 to TRBJ2-5; D perhaps matches TRBD2 (5 bases). Trimming stripped 1 base from V and 10 bases from J, with 16 bases between. CDR3 size: 13 residues. The V gene's germline CDR1 is DFQATT and CDR2 SNEGSKA (reference sequence). The CDR3 protein is CSARARSHRGQYF. The CDR3 DNA reads as TGCAGTGCTAGAGCCCGGAGTCACCGGGGCCAGTACTTC.

V is TRBV20-1 and J is TRBJ1-5; D is undetermined. The CDR3 covers 15 residues. Germline CDR1 reads DFQATT; CDR2 reads SNEGSKA (reference sequence). The V gene lost 2 bases and the J gene lost 0 bases, with 11 bases spanning the gap. The CDR3 region has the DNA TGCAGTGCTAGACCCGCGGGGATTAGCAATCAGCCCCAGCATTTT. As protein: CSARPAGISNQPQHF.

This chain links TRBV20-1 with TRBJ2-1; 7 bases fit TRBD2. Germline CDR1 reads DFQATT; CDR2 reads SNEGSKA (reference sequence). The V segment lost 2 bases and the J segment 4 bases; nucleotides outside the gene matches: 11. The CDR3 is made up of 16 amino acids. CDR3 region: CSARTNGLAEYNEQFF. In DNA form, the CDR3 reads TGCAGTGCTAGAACAAACGGGCTAGCGGAGTACAATGAGCAGTTCTTC.

The chain couples TRBV18 to TRBJ2-1; possibly TRBD2 for D (5 bases). The CDR3 spans 13 residues. Germline V gene data show CDR1 as KGHSH and CDR2 as LQKENI. The V gene lost 6 bases and the J gene lost 5 bases, with 11 bases spanning the gap. CDR3 sequence reads: CASSAGSDNEQFF. CDR3 DNA: TGTGCCAGCTCCGCTGGGAGCGACAATGAGCAGTTCTTC.

The rearrangement links TRBV2 to TRBJ2-1; tentatively, D is TRBD1 (5 bases). The CDR3 sequence is 11 residues long. Trimming took off 5 bases at V and 9 bases at J, with 8 bases between the two ends. Germline V gene sequence: CDR1 SNHLY, CDR2 FYNNEI. CDR3 DNA sequence: TGTGCCAGCAGTACGCAGGGTGAGCAGTTCTTC. It encodes CASSTQGEQFF.

This clonotype turned up a few times. V and J are TRBV19 and TRBJ2-3, with D possibly being TRBD1 (6 bases). Germline V gene data show CDR1 as LNHDA and CDR2 as SQIVND (reference sequence). The CDR3 sequence is 15 residues long. With 4 bases removed from V and 3 bases from J, the gap between germline ends came to 14 bases. CDR3 nucleotide sequence: TGTGCCAGTAGTAAGGGGAACAGGGAGACAGATACGCAGTATTTT. As protein: CASSKGNRETDTQYF.

The V call is TRBV7-9, the J call TRBJ2-3; 8 bases match TRBD2. J lost 4 bases, V lost 5 bases, and 5 bases had no gene match. Germline V gene data show CDR1 as SEHNR and CDR2 as FQNEAQ (reference sequence). The CDR3 length is 14 residues. The CDR3 coding sequence is TGTGCCAGCAGCGACCCGCGGGGGGCAGATACGCAGTATTTT. It codes for CASSDPRGADTQYF.

By frequency in the sample, this clonotype is medium-sized. This chain uses TRBV20-1 with TRBJ1-3; no clear D gene. V gave up 6 bases and J gave up 2 bases, with 11 bases separating them. This CDR3 spans 13 amino acids. The germline CDR1 and CDR2 sequences are DFQATT and SNEGSKA (reference sequence). CDR3 sequence reads: CSAPRAAGNTIYF. DNA for the CDR3: TGCAGTGCCCCCCGGGCAGCTGGAAACACCATATATTTT.

This chain joins TRBV20-1 and TRBJ2-3, with 10 bases aligning to TRBD2. The junction had 8 bases not matched to a gene; V was cut back by 0 bases and J by 2 bases. Germline CDR1 reads DFQATT; CDR2 reads SNEGSKA (reference sequence). This CDR3 is 17 amino acids long. CDR3 region: CSARDPVAGGLTDTQYF. CDR3 coding DNA: TGCAGTGCTAGAGATCCAGTAGCGGGAGGACTCACAGATACGCAGTATTTT.

The chain carries TRBV20-1 and TRBJ1-1; 9 bases fit TRBD1. The V and J ends lost 6 bases and 2 bases, in that order; junction bases with no gene match: 7. The germline gives CDR1 DFQATT, CDR2 SNEGSKA (reference sequence). This CDR3 is 14 amino acids long. The CDR3 region is CSALKGQGNTEAFF. CDR3 nucleotides: TGCAGTGCGTTAAAGGGACAGGGTAACACTGAAGCTTTCTTT.

J is TRBJ1-1 and V is TRBV28, with D possibly TRBD1 on 5 matching bases. The CDR3 covers 14 residues. CDR1 and CDR2 (germline): MDHEN, SYDVKM. The ends were cut back, 3 bases at V and 1 base at J, with 9 bases in the middle. The CDR3 loop is CASSFLQGNTEAFF. CDR3 nucleotides: TGTGCCAGCAGTTTCCTTCAGGGGAACACTGAAGCTTTCTTT.

The V call is TRBV19, the J call TRBJ1-5; no definite D call. Trimming stripped 1 base from V and 4 bases from J, with 14 bases between. The CDR3 is 16 amino acids. Germline CDR1 is LNHDA and CDR2 is SQIVND (reference sequence). CDR3 in DNA: TGTGCCAGTAGTATAGTAACAGTTAGCCTGAATCAGCCCCAGCATTTT. Translation: CASSIVTVSLNQPQHF.

This clonotype has only a few counts. The chain carries TRBV6-5 and TRBJ1-5; D remains ambiguous. Germline V gene sequence: CDR1 MNHEY, CDR2 SVGAGI. V was cut by 2 bases and J by 4 bases, with 12 bases left in between. The CDR3 contains 15 residues. The CDR3 coding sequence is TGTGCCAGCAGTTACGGTATGGCAGGTAATCAGCCCCAGCATTTT. Translation: CASSYGMAGNQPQHF.

This clonotype was observed a few times. The J gene is TRBJ1-2, the V gene TRBV6-1; D is unclear. Germline-derived CDR1 and CDR2 are MNHNS and SASEGT. The V and J ends lost 6 bases and 6 bases respectively, with 11 bases between them. The CDR3 totals 12 residues. CDR3 coding DNA: TGTGCCAGCAGCCCTCCCGAGGATGGCTACACCTTC. It yields the protein CASSPPEDGYTF.

The rearrangement links TRBV19 to TRBJ1-5, with D perhaps matching TRBD1 (5 bases). This CDR3 spans 14 amino acids. Germline CDR1 LNHDA, CDR2 SQIVND (reference sequence). Trimming took 8 bases from V and 2 from J, leaving 13 bases between them. CDR3 region: CASSQEVGNQPQHF. The CDR3 region has the DNA TGTGCCAGTTCACAGGAGGTTGGCAATCAGCCCCAGCATTTT.

The rearrangement joins TRBV30 to TRBJ1-5; 8 positions agree with TRBD1. The CDR3 loop spans 14 amino acids. The germline V gene has CDR1 GTSNPN and CDR2 SVGIG (reference sequence). V lost 1 base to trimming and J lost 5 bases; unmatched junction nucleotides: 4. The CDR3 coding sequence is TGTGCCTGGAGTGGGACAGGGTACTATCAGCCCCAGCATTTT. As protein: CAWSGTGYYQPQHF. The full variable domain, in which reference TRBV30 and TRBJ1-5 provide the parts outside the CDR3, is SQTIHQWPATLVQPVGSPLSLECTVEGTSNPNLYWYRQAAGRGLQLLFYSVGIGQISSEVPQNLSASRPQDRQFILSSKKLLLSDSGFYLCAWSGTGYYQPQHFGDGTRLSIL.

This chain joins TRBV18 and TRBJ2-7; D is possibly TRBD1 (5 bases). Between the trimmed V and J ends, which lost 3 bases and 6 bases, there was a span of 15 bases. Germline V gives CDR1 KGHSH, CDR2 LQKENI. The CDR3 is 14 amino acids. The CDR3 DNA is TGTGCCAGCTCACCTCAGGGAATCGTACGCGAGCAGTACTTC. Translated, it gives CASSPQGIVREQYF.

The rearrangement uses TRBV28 and TRBJ2-7, with TRBD1 matching 10 bases. Trimming took 3 bases from V and 6 from J; bases not matched to a gene: 5. Per the germline V gene, CDR1 is MDHEN and CDR2 is SYDVKM. The CDR3 spans 14 residues. The CDR3 loop reads CASSLGTGVREQYF. The CDR3 DNA reads as TGTGCCAGCAGTTTGGGGACAGGGGTTCGCGAGCAGTACTTC.

J is TRBJ2-2 and V is TRBV7-2; D may be TRBD2 (6 bases). CDR3 length: 17 amino acids. Germline V gene data show CDR1 as SGHTA and CDR2 as FQGNSA. V was cut by 0 bases and J by 0 bases, with 11 bases left in between. CDR3 protein: CASSLAGIAANTGELFF. CDR3 nucleotide sequence: TGTGCCAGCAGCTTAGCGGGTATAGCGGCGAACACCGGGGAGCTGTTTTTT.

The rearrangement uses TRBV6-1 and TRBJ2-7; D call uncertain. Germline values: CDR1 MNHNS, CDR2 SASEGT. V was pared by 7 bases and J by 7 bases, with 23 bases between. The CDR3 is 15 amino acids. In DNA form, the CDR3 reads TGTGCCAGCAACTCTTACTCCGGGCCCTCGAGGGAGCAGTACTTC. The encoded protein is CASNSYSGPSREQYF.

This chain joins TRBV28 and TRBJ1-5; D perhaps matches TRBD1 (6 bases). Trimming pared 5 bases from V and 2 bases from J, leaving 13 bases between. Germline lookup yields CDR1 MDHEN and CDR2 SYDVKM. The CDR3 is made up of 15 amino acids. The CDR3 DNA reads TGTGCCAGCAGTGGGGGAAGGGGGGGCAATCAGCCCCAGCATTTT. Amino acid sequence: CASSGGRGGNQPQHF. The whole variable domain, remainder taken from reference TRBV28 and TRBJ1-5, is DVKVTQSSRYLVKRTGEKVFLECVQDMDHENMFWYRQDPGLGLRLIYFSYDVKMKEKGDIPEGYSVSREKKERFSLILESASTNQTSMYLCASSGGRGGNQPQHFGDGTRLSIL.

The V gene is TRBV4-2, the J gene TRBJ1-2; no firm D call. Trimming removed 0 bases from V and 0 bases from J, with 17 bases in between. The CDR3 contains 18 residues. Germline V lookup: CDR1 LGHNA, CDR2 YNFKEQ. The CDR3 loop reads CASSQDLVSSTTNYGYTF. CDR3 nucleotide sequence: TGTGCCAGCAGCCAAGATCTAGTAAGCAGTACAACTAACTATGGCTACACCTTC.

The rearrangement links TRBV11-2 to TRBJ1-5; possibly TRBD1 for D (6 bases). This CDR3 is 16 amino acids long. The ends were cut back, 4 bases at V and 1 base at J, with 14 bases in the middle. Germline CDR1 reads SGHAT; CDR2 reads FQNNGV. CDR3 protein: CASSSNYRVSNQPQHF. CDR3 in DNA: TGTGCCAGCAGCTCGAATTACAGGGTGAGCAATCAGCCCCAGCATTTT. Variable domain in full (rest from reference TRBV11-2 and TRBJ1-5): EAGVAQSPRYKIIEKRQSVAFWCNPISGHATLYWYQQILGQGPKLLIQFQNNGVVDDSQLPKDRFSAERLKGVDSTLKIQPAKLEDSAVYLCASSSNYRVSNQPQHFGDGTRLSIL.

In regard to this clonotype: Since a much larger clone is just one base distant, this may be a read error. V and J are TRBV12-3 or TRBV12-4 and TRBJ1-1, with D possibly matching TRBD1 (5 bases). The CDR3 is made up of 14 amino acids. CDR3 sequence (DNA): TGTGCCAGCAGGGGCCGCCGGGGGAACACTGTAGCTTTCTTT. It is translated as CASRGRRGNTVAFF.